The source of this T cell receptor (beta chain) is a study of blood T cell repertoires in COVID-19. The V and J ends lost 9 bases and 8 bases respectively, with 22 bases between them. Germline values: CDR1 MDHEN, CDR2 SYDVKM. The CDR3 spans 14 residues. Assay used: immunoSEQ multiplex PCR; TCRdb lists only in-frame clones, some missing. The sample has 68,000 or so clones; about 90% are singletons. The sequencing input was peripheral blood. The chain has TRBV28 and TRBJ1-2; D is possibly TRBD1 (6 bases). The clonotype comes from a human donor in a cohort sampled during active COVID-19. The CDR3 nucleotides are TGTGCCAGTAGGGAGATAGGGGGGACTAAAGGCTACACCTTC. Translated: CASREIGGTKGYTF.